This TCR beta chain was found in a study of cytomegalovirus exposure and HLA in healthy donors. Overall study context: Later, an analysis reported that the 110 or so validation repertoires had used the same platform as the approximately 660 first-cohort repertoires.

Sequencing used immunoSEQ multiplex PCR; TCRdb keeps in-frame clones, though not all of them. The repertoire holds roughly 300,000 clones, with approximately 90% as singletons. This TCR was sampled from a woman in her twenties or thirties in good health and CMV-seropositive. The sample consisted of PBMCs.

CDR3 nucleotide sequence: TGTGCCAGCAGCCAACAGCGGGACTCGTACAATGAGCAGTTCTTC. Protein sequence: CASSQQRDSYNEQFF. The chain uses TRBV11-2 and TRBJ2-1, with 7 bases identical to TRBD2. The CDR3 loop spans 15 amino acids. Germline CDR1 and CDR2: SGHAT and FQNNGV. The V segment lost 5 bases and the J segment 4 bases; nucleotides outside the gene matches: 8. Full variable domain (remainder filled in from reference TRBV11-2 and TRBJ2-1): EAGVAQSPRYKIIEKRQSVAFWCNPISGHATLYWYQQILGQGPKLLIQFQNNGVVDDSQLPKDRFSAERLKGVDSTLKIQPAKLEDSAVYLCASSQQRDSYNEQFFGPGTRLTVL.